Sequencing of this TCR beta chain was carried out in a study of vaccination effects on CD4 cells after COVID-19 (dated by TCRdb to 2021 to 2024). For the wider study: Two doses of either the BNT162b2 or the mRNA-1273 mRNA SARS-CoV-2 vaccine were administered to participants. SARS-CoV-2 spike-specific CD4+ TCR repertoires were compared before and after mRNA vaccination in COVID-19 convalescent patients and in infection-naive vaccine recipients. Altogether, roughly 10 COVID-19 convalescent patients and several SARS-CoV-2-naive healthy vaccine recipients made up the full study. Cultures from other donors in the study were sequenced with the Oncomine TCR Beta short-read assay on an Illumina iSeq 100. Paper-wide results and their limitations: Marked clonal contraction was observed in both infection-induced and vaccine-induced clones at late post-vaccination timepoints, consistent with waning T cell responses. Among healthy vaccine recipients, nearly all vaccine-induced clones were SARS-CoV-2 mono-reactive, and only 1 of 255 was cross-reactive with common cold coronaviruses. The study was limited by a small number of convalescent patients, and early post-infection timepoints were lacking.

Sequences SGHRS (CDR1) and YFSETQ (CDR2) are obtained from the germline V gene. The CDR3 spans 16 residues, from the cysteine through the phenylalanine. The CDR3 DNA has 48 bases and is translated from base 1. Trimming costs V 10 bases and J 0 bases, and their ends lie 19 bases apart. As regards this clone: Its cognate antigen has yet to be identified. Base qualities are not provided; no much larger clone lies one nucleotide away.

The ViraFEST assay stimulated PBMC with viral peptide pools and then used TCR sequencing to identify antigen-specific CD4+ T cell clonotypes by expansion. After 10 days of culture, CD4+ T cells were isolated with the EasySep CD4+ T cell isolation kit. Healthy vaccine recipients had no prior SARS-CoV-2 infection, confirmed by negative nucleocapsid antibodies before and after vaccination. Two million PBMC per well were cultured with around 10 ug/ml peptides in IMDM containing approximately 4.7% human AB serum, roughly 9.5 IU/ml IL-2 and gentamicin. Half of the culture medium was replaced with fresh IL-2-containing medium on days 3 and 7. Unless otherwise noted, each peptide stimulation condition was cultured in triplicate wells. PBMC were separated from whole blood using Ficoll-Paque Plus gradient centrifugation and were then either cryopreserved at -140C or used fresh. Overlapping peptide pools spanned the spike proteins of SARS-CoV-2 and the common cold coronaviruses HCoV-NL63, HCoV-OC43 and HCoV-229E. The QIAamp micro DNA kit was used to extract genomic DNA from the cultured CD4+ T cells.

Library method: the immunoSEQ multiplex PCR assay. DNA from the CD4+ T cells that had been cultured and isolated underwent TCR beta CDR3 sequencing. For the original study's pipeline: The analysis removed non-productive TCR sequences, trimmed reads to the CDR3 region, and retained only CDR3s that were 7 or more amino acids long. The MANAFEST web app was used to identify antigen-specific clonotypes by comparing expansion in peptide wells with expansion in reference cultures. To be called positive, a clone needed expansion at FDR<0.05 compared with the reference and with all other wells, an odds ratio greater than 5, and a frequency greater than 0.1% in two replicate wells. Clonotypes significantly expanded in SARS-CoV-2 spike wells and in at least one common cold coronavirus spike condition were defined as cross-reactive. Using the stringdist R package, CDR3 similarity was measured by Levenshtein distance, and unrooted trees were constructed with ape in R 3.6.1. TCRdb holds this immuneACCESS table with in-frame rearrangements only. Some clones are missing; in checked studies, unresolved V genes explain under half, and the rest has no known cause. V, J and clone size were drawn from that table, and D and trimming were deduced from the DNA. This sample comprises tens of thousands of clones, about 80% of them detected only once. The leading ten clones occupy 9% to 15% of the sample.

The chain is encoded by TRBV5-1 joined to TRBJ1-4, with an unclear D gene assignment. This receptor was obtained from a human donor who received a COVID-19 vaccine. The specimen comprised CD4+ T cells from PBMCs cultured with SARS-CoV-2 spike peptides, sampled before COVID-19 vaccination. This specimen's cell subset or site label, per the study, means: SARS-CoV-2 spike overlapping peptide pool stimulation. CDR3 protein: CAGDGPGRATNEKLFF. The sequenced DNA: TGCGCCGGTGATGGTCCTGGAAGAGCAACTAATGAAAAACTGTTTTTT.